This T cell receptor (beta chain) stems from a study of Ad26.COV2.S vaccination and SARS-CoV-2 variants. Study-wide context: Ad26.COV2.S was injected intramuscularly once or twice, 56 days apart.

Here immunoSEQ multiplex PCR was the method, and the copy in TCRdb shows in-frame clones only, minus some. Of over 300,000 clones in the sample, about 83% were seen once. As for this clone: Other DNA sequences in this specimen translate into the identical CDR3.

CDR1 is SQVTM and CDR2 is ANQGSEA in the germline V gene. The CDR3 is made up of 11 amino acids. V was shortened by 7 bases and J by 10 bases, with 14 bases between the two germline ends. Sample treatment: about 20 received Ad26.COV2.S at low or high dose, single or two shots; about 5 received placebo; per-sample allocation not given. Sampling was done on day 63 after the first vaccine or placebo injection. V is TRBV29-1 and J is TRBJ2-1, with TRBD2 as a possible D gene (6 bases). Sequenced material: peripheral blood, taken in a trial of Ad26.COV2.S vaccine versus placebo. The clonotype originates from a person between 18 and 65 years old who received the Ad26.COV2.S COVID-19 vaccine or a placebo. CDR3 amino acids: CSGGLLGEQFF. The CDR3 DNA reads TGCAGCGGGGGACTTTTGGGGGAGCAGTTCTTC.